Listed below are T cell receptor beta chains from one sample, sequenced in a study of shared clonotypes between healthy human individuals. Here immunoSEQ multiplex PCR was the method, and the copy in TCRdb shows in-frame clones only, minus some. The sample has 630,000 or so clones, roughly 98% seen once. Sequencing used naive CD8+ T cells sorted from blood. Receptors were obtained from a man younger than 45 in good health. Each CDR3 is given with its conserved first and last residue. D genes are given only for firm matches. Part of the rows lack a size; the others show once, few, many or a class for expanded clones.

D gene,J gene,clone size,V gene,CDR3 DNA,CDR3 protein
TRBD2,TRBJ2-3,.,TRBV9,TGTGCCAGCAGCGCGCCCCGACTAGCGGGGGGGGTTACAGATACGCAGTATTTT,CASSAPRLAGGVTDTQYF
.,TRBJ2-7,.,TRBV27,TGTGCCAGCAGTTTACGAGCCGGAGCGGATACATCCTACGAGCAGTACTTC,CASSLRAGADTSYEQYF
.,TRBJ2-5,.,TRBV7-3,TGTGCCAGCAGCCCCGAGAGTAACCAAGAGACCCAGTACTTC,CASSPESNQETQYF
TRBD1,TRBJ1-2,.,TRBV7-2,TGTGCCAGCAGCTTAGTGGGACAGGGGGGCTATGGCTACACCTTC,CASSLVGQGGYGYTF
.,TRBJ2-1,.,TRBV7-3,TGTGCCAGCAGCTCCTTCTCGCCCAATGAGCAGTTCTTC,CASSSFSPNEQFF
.,TRBJ1-1,.,TRBV5-4,TGTGCCAGCAGGTGGCTAAACACTGAAGCTTTCTTT,CASRWLNTEAFF
TRBD2,TRBJ2-3,.,TRBV7-9,TGTGCCAGCAGCCCGACCAGGACTAGCGGGGCCACAGATACGCAGTATTTT,CASSPTRTSGATDTQYF
.,TRBJ2-2,.,TRBV9,TGTGCCAGCAGCGGAGAAATGGACCACACCGGGGAGCTGTTTTTT,CASSGEMDHTGELFF
.,TRBJ2-7,once,TRBV9,TGTGCCAGCAGCGTAGGAACAGGAGCCTACGAGCAGTACTTC,CASSVGTGAYEQYF
.,TRBJ1-1,.,TRBV28,TGTGCCAGCAGTTTTCGCCCACACAACACTGAAGCTTTCTTT,CASSFRPHNTEAFF
.,TRBJ2-7,once,TRBV11-3,TGTGCCAGCAGCTTCTCTAGCAGCTACGAGCAGTACTTC,CASSFSSSYEQYF
TRBD2,TRBJ2-2,.,TRBV27,TGTGCCAGCAGCTCCGGACTAGCGGGACCCACCGGGGAGCTGTTTTTT,CASSSGLAGPTGELFF
TRBD2,TRBJ2-1,.,TRBV11-3,TGTGCCAGCAGCATTAGCGGGAGAACCTCCTACAATGAGCAGTTCTTC,CASSISGRTSYNEQFF
.,TRBJ2-5,.,TRBV5-4,TGTGCCAGCAGCCCACCCTTGAACCAAGAGACCCAGTACTTC,CASSPPLNQETQYF
.,TRBJ2-5,.,TRBV11-2,TGTGCCAGCAGCTTAGTAGGCGGACCCGCTGCCGAGACCCAGTACTTC,CASSLVGGPAAETQYF
TRBD2,TRBJ2-7,.,TRBV25-1,TGTGCCAGCGGTGAGGCCGGGACTAGCTTCCACGAGCAGTACTTC,CASGEAGTSFHEQYF
TRBD1,TRBJ2-3,.,TRBV5-1,TGCGCCAGCAAGACTAAGGACAGGGCGGTAAGCACAGATACGCAGTATTTT,CASKTKDRAVSTDTQYF
.,TRBJ2-7,.,TRBV29-1,TGCAGCGTTGAAGGGGCCATTGGCTACGAGCAGTACTTC,CSVEGAIGYEQYF
TRBD2,TRBJ2-1,.,TRBV27,TGTGCCAGCGGACCGATTAGGACTAGCGGTAACAATGAGCAGTTCTTC,CASGPIRTSGNNEQFF
.,TRBJ1-1,.,TRBV5-8,TGTGCCAGCAGCTTGACCTGGGGTGCGAACACTGAAGCTTTCTTT,CASSLTWGANTEAFF
TRBD2,TRBJ2-7,once,TRBV4-1,TGCGCCAGCAGCCAAGTGCTAGCGGCTACCTACGAGCAGTACTTC,CASSQVLAATYEQYF
.,TRBJ2-5,.,TRBV27,TGTGCCAGCAGTTCCGACAGTAACCAAGAGACCCAGTACTTC,CASSSDSNQETQYF
TRBD2,TRBJ2-5,.,TRBV7-9,TGTGCCAGCAGCTTAGAATCTGTGTCTAGCGGGGAGACCCAGTACTTC,CASSLESVSSGETQYF
.,TRBJ2-7,.,TRBV7-6,TGTGCCAGCAGCTTAGACCCCCCGGCAGGGTTAGCCTACGAGCAGTACTTC,CASSLDPPAGLAYEQYF
.,TRBJ2-2,.,TRBV19,TGTGCCAGTAGTTCGACCTACCTGGAGCTGTTTTTT,CASSSTYLELFF
.,TRBJ1-2,.,TRBV28,TGTGCCAGCAGCTTCAATGAGGGTTGGGTCTATGGCTACACCTTC,CASSFNEGWVYGYTF
.,TRBJ2-7,.,TRBV29-1,TGCAGCGTTGAAGGGGGAACAGGGAGATCGTACGAGCAGTACTTC,CSVEGGTGRSYEQYF
.,TRBJ2-1,.,TRBV19,TGTGCCAGTAGTATAGTAAGTGGTGGGGATGAGCAGTTCTTC,CASSIVSGGDEQFF
.,TRBJ2-7,.,TRBV4-1,TGCGCCAGCAGTCGGGACTACGAGCAGTACTTC,CASSRDYEQYF
.,TRBJ1-1,.,TRBV7-9,TGTGCCAGCAGCGGGGGAAGGGTTATGAACACTGAAGCTTTCTTT,CASSGGRVMNTEAFF
TRBD2,TRBJ2-2,.,TRBV7-9,TGTGCCAGCAGCTCTCCTATTGGACTAGCGGGAGGACCCGCCGGGGAGCTGTTTTTT,CASSSPIGLAGGPAGELFF
.,TRBJ2-1,.,TRBV7-2,TGTGCCAGCAGCCCCGGAGGGACCTACTACAATGAGCAGTTCTTC,CASSPGGTYYNEQFF
TRBD1,TRBJ2-1,.,TRBV29-1,TGCAGCGTTGAGGGACAGTTGAGCTCCTACAATGAGCAGTTCTTC,CSVEGQLSSYNEQFF
.,TRBJ1-2,few,TRBV7-9,TGTGCCAGCAGCCCCCCCGGAAGTTCTAACTATGGCTACACCTTC,CASSPPGSSNYGYTF
.,TRBJ2-3,.,TRBV5-1,TGCGCCAGCGAAAGGGATATCGCAGATACGCAGTATTTT,CASERDIADTQYF
TRBD1,TRBJ1-2,.,TRBV7-6,TGTGCCAGCAGCTTAGGACAGGGGCCCATTAACTATGGCTACACCTTC,CASSLGQGPINYGYTF
.,TRBJ2-1,.,TRBV29-1,TGCAGCGTTGAAGTATACAATGAGCAGTTCTTC,CSVEVYNEQFF
.,TRBJ2-3,once,TRBV2,TGTGCCAGCAGTGCGGGCCGGGGCACAGATACGCAGTATTTT,CASSAGRGTDTQYF
.,TRBJ2-5,.,TRBV29-1,TGCAGCGTTGTAGGGATCCGGGGACGAGAGACCCAGTACTTC,CSVVGIRGRETQYF
TRBD2,TRBJ2-7,once,TRBV4-3,TGCGCCAGCAGCCAAGGGGTAGCGGGGGCCTACGAGCAGTACTTC,CASSQGVAGAYEQYF
TRBD2,TRBJ2-7,.,TRBV29-1,TGCAGCGCCCTCCCGGGACGCCAGAGCGGGAATTACGAGCAGTACTTC,CSALPGRQSGNYEQYF
TRBD1,TRBJ2-7,.,TRBV13,TGTGCCAGCAGCGGGCCAGGGGGTTTCTACGAGCAGTACTTC,CASSGPGGFYEQYF
TRBD1,TRBJ1-1,once,TRBV5-1,TGCGCCAGCAACAAGGGACAGGGGAACACTGAAGCTTTCTTT,CASNKGQGNTEAFF
.,TRBJ2-5,once,TRBV7-9,TGTGCCAGCAGCTTACCTGAAACACAAGAGACCCAGTACTTC,CASSLPETQETQYF
.,TRBJ2-1,.,TRBV5-4,TGTGCCAGCAGCTTTCGGGTCGATGAGCAGTTCTTC,CASSFRVDEQFF
TRBD1,TRBJ2-1,.,TRBV27,TGTGCCAGCAGTTTTGGGACAGGGACCTACAATGAGCAGTTCTTC,CASSFGTGTYNEQFF
TRBD2,TRBJ2-1,.,TRBV7-9,TGTGCCAGCAGCTTAGCCGCTAGCGGGTGGGGCAATGAGCAGTTCTTC,CASSLAASGWGNEQFF
.,TRBJ2-7,.,TRBV5-6,TGTGCCAGCAGCTGGGACTCCTACGAGCAGTACTTC,CASSWDSYEQYF
.,TRBJ2-7,.,TRBV5-1,TGCGCCAGCAGCTTGGGGTACGGCTACGAGCAGTACTTC,CASSLGYGYEQYF
TRBD2,TRBJ2-2,.,TRBV4-3,TGCGCCAGCAGCCAGAAGTCTTTAGCGGGAGGGCCGTTGCCCGGGGAGCTGTTTTTT,CASSQKSLAGGPLPGELFF
.,TRBJ2-7,.,TRBV15,TGTGCCACCAGGGCTGACTTATCCTACGAGCAGTACTTC,CATRADLSYEQYF
TRBD1,TRBJ1-4,once,TRBV29-1,TGCAGCGTCGGGGACAGGTCTAATGAAAAACTGTTTTTT,CSVGDRSNEKLFF
.,TRBJ2-1,.,TRBV7-9,TGTGCCAGCAGCTTAGAGGGCGGGTTGTCCTACAATGAGCAGTTCTTC,CASSLEGGLSYNEQFF